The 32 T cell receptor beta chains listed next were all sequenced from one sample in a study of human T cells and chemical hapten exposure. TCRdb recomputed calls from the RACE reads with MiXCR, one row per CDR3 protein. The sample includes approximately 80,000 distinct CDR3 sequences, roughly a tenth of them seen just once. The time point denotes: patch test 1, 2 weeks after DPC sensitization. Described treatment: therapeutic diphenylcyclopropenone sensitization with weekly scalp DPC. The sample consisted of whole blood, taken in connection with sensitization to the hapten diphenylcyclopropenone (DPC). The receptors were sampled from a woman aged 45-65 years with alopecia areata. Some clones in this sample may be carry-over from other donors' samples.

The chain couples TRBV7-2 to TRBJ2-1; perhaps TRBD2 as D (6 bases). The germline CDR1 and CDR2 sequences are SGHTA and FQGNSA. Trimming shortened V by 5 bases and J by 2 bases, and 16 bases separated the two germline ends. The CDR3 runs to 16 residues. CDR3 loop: CASSQQGGLPYNEQFF. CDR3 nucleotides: TGTGCCAGCAGCCAACAAGGAGGACTACCCTACAATGAGCAGTTCTTC.

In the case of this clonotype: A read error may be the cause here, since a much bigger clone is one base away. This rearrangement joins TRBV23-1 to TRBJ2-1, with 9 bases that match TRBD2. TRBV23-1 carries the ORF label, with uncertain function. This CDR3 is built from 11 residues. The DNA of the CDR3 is TGCGCCAGCAATCAAGTAGGGACTAGCAAATTC. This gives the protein CASNQVGTSKF.

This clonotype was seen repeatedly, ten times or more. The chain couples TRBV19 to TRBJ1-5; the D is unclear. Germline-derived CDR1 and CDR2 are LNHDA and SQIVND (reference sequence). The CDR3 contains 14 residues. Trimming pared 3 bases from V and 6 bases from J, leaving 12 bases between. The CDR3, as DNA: TGTGCCAGTAGTATCCTCGTCGCCTCTCAGCCCCAGCATTTT. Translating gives CASSILVASQPQHF.

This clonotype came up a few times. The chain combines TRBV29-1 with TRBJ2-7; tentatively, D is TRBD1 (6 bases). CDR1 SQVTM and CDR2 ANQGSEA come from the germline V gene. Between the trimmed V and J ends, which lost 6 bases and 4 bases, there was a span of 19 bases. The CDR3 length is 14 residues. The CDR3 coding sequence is TGCAGCGTAACTGGGTGGGGACAAATTTACGAGCAGTACTTC. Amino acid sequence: CSVTGWGQIYEQYF.

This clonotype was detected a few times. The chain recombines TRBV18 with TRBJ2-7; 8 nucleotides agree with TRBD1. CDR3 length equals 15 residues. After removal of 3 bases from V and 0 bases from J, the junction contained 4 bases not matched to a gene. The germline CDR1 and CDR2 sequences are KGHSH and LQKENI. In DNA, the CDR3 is TGTGCCAGCTCACCGACGACAGGGGCCTCCTACGAGCAGTACTTC. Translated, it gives CASSPTTGASYEQYF.

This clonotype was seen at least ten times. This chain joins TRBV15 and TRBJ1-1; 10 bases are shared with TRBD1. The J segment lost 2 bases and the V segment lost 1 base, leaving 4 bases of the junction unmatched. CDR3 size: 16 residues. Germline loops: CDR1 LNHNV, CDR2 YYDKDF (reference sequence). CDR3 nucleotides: TGTGCCACCAGCAGAGCAAGGACAGGGGGAAACACTGAAGCTTTCTTT. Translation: CATSRARTGGNTEAFF.

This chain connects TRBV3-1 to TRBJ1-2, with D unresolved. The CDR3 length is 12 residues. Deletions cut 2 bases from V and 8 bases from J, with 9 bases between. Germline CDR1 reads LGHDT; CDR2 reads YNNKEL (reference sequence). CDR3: CASSQLSGGYTF. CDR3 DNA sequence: TGTGCCAGCAGCCAACTGAGTGGCGGCTACACCTTC.

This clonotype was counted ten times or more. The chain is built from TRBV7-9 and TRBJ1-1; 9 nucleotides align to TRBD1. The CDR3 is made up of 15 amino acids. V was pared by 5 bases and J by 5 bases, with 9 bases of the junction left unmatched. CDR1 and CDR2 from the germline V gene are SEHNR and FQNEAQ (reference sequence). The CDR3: CASSQPDRGGTEAFF. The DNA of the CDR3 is TGTGCCAGCAGCCAACCGGACAGGGGAGGGACTGAAGCTTTCTTT.

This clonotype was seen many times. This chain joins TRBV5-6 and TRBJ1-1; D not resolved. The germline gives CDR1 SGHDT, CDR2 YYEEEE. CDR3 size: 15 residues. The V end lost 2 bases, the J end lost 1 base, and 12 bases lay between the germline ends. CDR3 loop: CASSFRIGRNTEAFF. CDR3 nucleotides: TGTGCCAGCAGCTTTCGAATAGGGAGGAACACTGAAGCTTTCTTT.

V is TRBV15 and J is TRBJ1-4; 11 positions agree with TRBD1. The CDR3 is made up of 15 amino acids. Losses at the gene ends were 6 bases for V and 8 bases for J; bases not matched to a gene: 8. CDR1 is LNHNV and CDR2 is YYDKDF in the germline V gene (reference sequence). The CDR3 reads CATSSPGTGGEKLFF. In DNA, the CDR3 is TGTGCCACCAGTAGCCCCGGGACAGGGGGAGAAAAACTGTTTTTT.

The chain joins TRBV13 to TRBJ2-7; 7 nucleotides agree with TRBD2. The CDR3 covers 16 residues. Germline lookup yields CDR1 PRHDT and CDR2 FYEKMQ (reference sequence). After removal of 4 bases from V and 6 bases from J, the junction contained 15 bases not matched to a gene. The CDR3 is CASSSSGGSAIPEQYF. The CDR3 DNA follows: TGTGCCAGCAGCTCCTCCGGGGGGTCGGCCATCCCCGAGCAGTACTTC.

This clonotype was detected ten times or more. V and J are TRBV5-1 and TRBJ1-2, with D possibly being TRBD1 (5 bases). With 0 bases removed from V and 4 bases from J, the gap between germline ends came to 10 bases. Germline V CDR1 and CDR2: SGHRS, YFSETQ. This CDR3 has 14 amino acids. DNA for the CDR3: TGCGCCAGCAGCTTGGCCGACAGATCCTATGGCTACACCTTC. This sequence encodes CASSLADRSYGYTF.

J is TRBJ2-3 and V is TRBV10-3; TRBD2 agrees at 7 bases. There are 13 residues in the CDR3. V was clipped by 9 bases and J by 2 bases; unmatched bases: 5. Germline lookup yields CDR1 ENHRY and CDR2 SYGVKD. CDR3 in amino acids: CAIERDSTDTQYF. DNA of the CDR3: TGTGCCATAGAGCGGGATTCCACAGATACGCAGTATTTT.

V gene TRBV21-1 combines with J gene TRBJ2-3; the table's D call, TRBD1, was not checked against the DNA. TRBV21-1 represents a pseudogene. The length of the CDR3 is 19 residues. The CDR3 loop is CASSKVFRDRPGEGDTQYF. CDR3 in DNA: TGTGCCAGCAGCAAAGTGTTCCGGGACAGGCCAGGGGAAGGAGATACGCAGTATTTT.

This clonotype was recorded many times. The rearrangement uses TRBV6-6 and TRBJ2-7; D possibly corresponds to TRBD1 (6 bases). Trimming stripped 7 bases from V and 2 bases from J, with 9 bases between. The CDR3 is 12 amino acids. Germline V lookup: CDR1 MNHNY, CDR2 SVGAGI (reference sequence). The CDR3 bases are TGTGCCAGCACATCAGGGGCCTACGAGCAGTACTTC. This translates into CASTSGAYEQYF.

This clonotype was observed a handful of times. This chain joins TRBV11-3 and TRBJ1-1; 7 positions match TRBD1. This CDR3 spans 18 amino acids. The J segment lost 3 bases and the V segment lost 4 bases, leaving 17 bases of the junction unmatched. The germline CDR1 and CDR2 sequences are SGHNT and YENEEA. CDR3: CASSSDAEGARGYTEAFF. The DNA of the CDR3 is TGTGCCAGCAGCTCCGACGCCGAGGGGGCGAGGGGGTACACTGAAGCTTTCTTT.

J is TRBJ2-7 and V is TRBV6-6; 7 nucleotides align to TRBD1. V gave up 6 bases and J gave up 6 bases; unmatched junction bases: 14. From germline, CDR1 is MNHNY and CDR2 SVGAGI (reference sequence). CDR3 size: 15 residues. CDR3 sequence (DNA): TGTGCCAGCAGCGATGGGACAGCCCTCGTCCGCGAGCAGTACTTC. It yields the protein CASSDGTALVREQYF.

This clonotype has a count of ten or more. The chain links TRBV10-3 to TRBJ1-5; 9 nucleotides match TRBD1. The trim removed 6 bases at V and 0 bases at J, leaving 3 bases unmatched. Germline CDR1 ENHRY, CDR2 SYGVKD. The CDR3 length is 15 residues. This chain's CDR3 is CAIRGTGNSNQPQHF. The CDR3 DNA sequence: TGTGCCATCAGGGGGACAGGGAATAGCAATCAGCCCCAGCATTTT.

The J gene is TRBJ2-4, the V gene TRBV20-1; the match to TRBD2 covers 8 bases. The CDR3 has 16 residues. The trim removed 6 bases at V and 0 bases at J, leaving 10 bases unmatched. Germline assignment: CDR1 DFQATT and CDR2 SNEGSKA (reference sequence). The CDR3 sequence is CSAGAGGQLAKNIQYF. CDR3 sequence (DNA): TGCAGTGCGGGGGCGGGAGGTCAACTAGCCAAAAACATTCAGTACTTC.

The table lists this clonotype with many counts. The CDR3 DNA follows: TGTGCCAGCTCACCTCGGCAGGGGGAAGGGGCACAGTACTTC. Residues: CASSPRQGEGAQYF. The chain carries TRBV18 and TRBJ2-7, with TRBD1 identical over 7 bases. CDR1 and CDR2 from the germline V gene are KGHSH and LQKENI. J was trimmed by 10 bases and V by 3 bases; bases with no gene match: 12. This CDR3 is built from 14 residues.

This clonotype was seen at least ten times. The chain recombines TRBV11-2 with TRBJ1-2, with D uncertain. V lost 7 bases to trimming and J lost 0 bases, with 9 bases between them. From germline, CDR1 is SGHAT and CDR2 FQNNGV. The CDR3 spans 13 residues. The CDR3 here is CASTSVANYGYTF. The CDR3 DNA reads TGTGCCAGCACCTCAGTAGCTAACTATGGCTACACCTTC.

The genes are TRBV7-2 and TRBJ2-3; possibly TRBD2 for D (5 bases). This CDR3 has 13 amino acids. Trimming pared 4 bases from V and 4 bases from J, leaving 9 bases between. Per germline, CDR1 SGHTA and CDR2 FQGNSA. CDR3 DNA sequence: TGTGCCAGCAGCTGGAGGAGATCAGATACGCAGTATTTT. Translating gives CASSWRRSDTQYF.

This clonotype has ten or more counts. CDR3 residues: CAWSVENYNEQFF. DNA for the CDR3: TGTGCCTGGAGTGTGGAAAACTACAATGAGCAGTTCTTC. The rearrangement joins TRBV30 to TRBJ2-1; no clear D gene. The V end was cut by 0 bases, the J end by 3 bases, with 6 bases between. This CDR3 has 13 amino acids. Germline values: CDR1 GTSNPN, CDR2 SVGIG (reference sequence).

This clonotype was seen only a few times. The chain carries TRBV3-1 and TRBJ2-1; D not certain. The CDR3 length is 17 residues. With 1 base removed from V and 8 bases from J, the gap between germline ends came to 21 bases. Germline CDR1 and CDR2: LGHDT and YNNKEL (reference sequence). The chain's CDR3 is CASSQARLGSQWDEQFF. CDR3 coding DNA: TGTGCCAGCAGCCAAGCTCGTCTAGGGTCCCAGTGGGATGAGCAGTTCTTC.

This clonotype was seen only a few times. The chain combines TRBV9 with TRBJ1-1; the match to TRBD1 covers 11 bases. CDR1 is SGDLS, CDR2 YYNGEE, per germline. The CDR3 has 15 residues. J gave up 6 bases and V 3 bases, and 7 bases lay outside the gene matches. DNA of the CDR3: TGTGCCAGCAGCGGCCGGGACAGGGGGATCTCTGAAGCTTTCTTT. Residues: CASSGRDRGISEAFF. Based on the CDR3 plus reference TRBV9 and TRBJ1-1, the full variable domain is DSGVTQTPKHLITATGQRVTLRCSPRSGDLSVYWYQQSLDQGLQFLIQYYNGEERAKGNILERFSAQQFPDLHSELNLSSLELGDSALYFCASSGRDRGISEAFFGQGTRLTVV.

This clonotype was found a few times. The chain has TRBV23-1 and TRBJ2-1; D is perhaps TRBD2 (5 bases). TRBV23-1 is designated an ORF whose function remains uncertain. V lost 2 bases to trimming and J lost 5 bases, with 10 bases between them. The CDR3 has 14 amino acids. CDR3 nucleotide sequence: TGCGCCAGCAGTCAAGCGTTCGGGGACAATGAGCAGTTCTTC. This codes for CASSQAFGDNEQFF.

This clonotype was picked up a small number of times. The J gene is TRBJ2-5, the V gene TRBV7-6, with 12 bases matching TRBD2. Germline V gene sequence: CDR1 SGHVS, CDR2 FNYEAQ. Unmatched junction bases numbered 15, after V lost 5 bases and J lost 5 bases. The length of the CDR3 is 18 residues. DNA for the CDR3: TGTGCCAGCAGCCGACTTGGAGCGGCTAGCGGGAGGGAGGAGACCCAGTACTTC. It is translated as CASSRLGAASGREETQYF.

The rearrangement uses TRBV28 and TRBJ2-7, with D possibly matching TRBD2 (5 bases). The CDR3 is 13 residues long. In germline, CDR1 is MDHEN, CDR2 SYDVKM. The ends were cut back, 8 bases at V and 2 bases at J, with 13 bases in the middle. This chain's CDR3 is CASVRPGAYEQYF. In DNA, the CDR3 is TGTGCCAGCGTGCGACCCGGGGCCTACGAGCAGTACTTC. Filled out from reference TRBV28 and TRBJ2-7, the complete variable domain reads DVKVTQSSRYLVKRTGEKVFLECVQDMDHENMFWYRQDPGLGLRLIYFSYDVKMKEKGDIPEGYSVSREKKERFSLILESASTNQTSMYLCASVRPGAYEQYFGPGTRLTVT.

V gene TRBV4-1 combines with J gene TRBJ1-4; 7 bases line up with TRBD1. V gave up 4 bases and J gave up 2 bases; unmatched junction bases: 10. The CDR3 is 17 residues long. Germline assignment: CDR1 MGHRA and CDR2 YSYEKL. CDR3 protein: CASSPTGTETTNEKLFF. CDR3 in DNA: TGCGCCAGCAGCCCCACCGGGACAGAGACTACTAATGAAAAACTGTTTTTT.

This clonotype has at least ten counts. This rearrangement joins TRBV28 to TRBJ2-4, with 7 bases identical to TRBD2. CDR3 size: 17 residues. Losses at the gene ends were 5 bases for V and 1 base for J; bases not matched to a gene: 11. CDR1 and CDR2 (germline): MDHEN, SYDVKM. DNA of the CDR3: TGTGCCAGCAGTGAAATAACCGGGAGGACCGCCAAAAACATTCAGTACTTC. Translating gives CASSEITGRTAKNIQYF.

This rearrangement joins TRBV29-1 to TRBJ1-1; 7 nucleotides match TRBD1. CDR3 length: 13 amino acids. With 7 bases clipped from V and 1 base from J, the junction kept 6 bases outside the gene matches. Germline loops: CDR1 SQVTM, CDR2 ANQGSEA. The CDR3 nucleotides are TGCAGCGCCCAGGGGGGGGCGAACACTGAAGCTTTCTTT. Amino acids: CSAQGGANTEAFF.

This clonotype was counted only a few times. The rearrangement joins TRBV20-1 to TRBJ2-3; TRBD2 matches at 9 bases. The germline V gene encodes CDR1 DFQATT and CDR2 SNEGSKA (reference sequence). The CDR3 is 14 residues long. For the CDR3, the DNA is TGCAGGGCCTCGACTAGCGGTCGCACAGATACGCAGTATTTT. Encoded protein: CRASTSGRTDTQYF.